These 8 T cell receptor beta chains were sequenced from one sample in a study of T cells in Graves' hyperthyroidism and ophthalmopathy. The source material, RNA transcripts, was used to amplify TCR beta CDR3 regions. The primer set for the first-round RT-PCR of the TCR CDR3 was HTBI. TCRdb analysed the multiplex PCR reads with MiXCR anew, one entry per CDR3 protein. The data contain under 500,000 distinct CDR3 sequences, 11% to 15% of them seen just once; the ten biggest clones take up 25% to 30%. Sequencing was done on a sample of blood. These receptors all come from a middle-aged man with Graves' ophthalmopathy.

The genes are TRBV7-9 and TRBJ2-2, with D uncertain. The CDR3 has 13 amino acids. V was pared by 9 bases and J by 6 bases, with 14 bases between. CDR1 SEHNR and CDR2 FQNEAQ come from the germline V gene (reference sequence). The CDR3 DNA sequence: TGTGCCAGGGAAGGGCTCCGCCCCGGGGAGCTGTTTTTT. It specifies CAREGLRPGELFF.

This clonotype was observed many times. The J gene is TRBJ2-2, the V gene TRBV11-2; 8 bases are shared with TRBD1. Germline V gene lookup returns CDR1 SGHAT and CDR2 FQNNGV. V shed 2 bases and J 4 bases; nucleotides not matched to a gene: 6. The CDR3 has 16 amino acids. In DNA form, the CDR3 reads TGTGCCAGCAGCTTAAGGACAGGGTCAATCACCGGGGAGCTGTTTTTT. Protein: CASSLRTGSITGELFF.

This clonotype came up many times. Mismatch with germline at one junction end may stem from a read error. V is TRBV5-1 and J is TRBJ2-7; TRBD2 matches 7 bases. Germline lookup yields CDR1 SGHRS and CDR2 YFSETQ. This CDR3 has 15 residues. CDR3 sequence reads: CASSLESGTTYEQYF. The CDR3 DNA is TGCGCCAGCAGTTTGGAGAGCGGGACGACCTACGAGCAGTACTTC.

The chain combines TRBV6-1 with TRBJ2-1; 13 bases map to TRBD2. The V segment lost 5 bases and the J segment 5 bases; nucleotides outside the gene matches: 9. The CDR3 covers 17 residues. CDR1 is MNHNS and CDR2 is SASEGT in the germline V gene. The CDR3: CASSSSRGLAGNNEQFF. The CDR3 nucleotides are TGTGCCAGCAGTTCATCCCGGGGACTAGCGGGAAACAATGAGCAGTTCTTC.

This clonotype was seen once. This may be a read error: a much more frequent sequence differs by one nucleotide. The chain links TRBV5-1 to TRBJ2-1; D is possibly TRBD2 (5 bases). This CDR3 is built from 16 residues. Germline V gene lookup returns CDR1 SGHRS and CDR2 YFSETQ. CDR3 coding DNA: TGTGCCAGCGGCTTTTTCGAAAATGACTCCTACAATGAGCAGTTCTTC. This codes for CASGFFENDSYNEQFF.

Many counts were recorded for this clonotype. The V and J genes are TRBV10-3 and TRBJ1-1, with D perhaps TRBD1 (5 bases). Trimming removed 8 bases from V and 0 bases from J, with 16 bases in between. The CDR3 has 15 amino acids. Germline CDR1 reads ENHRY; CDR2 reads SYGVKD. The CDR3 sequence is CAIRDPGTMNTEAFF. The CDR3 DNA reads TGTGCCATCCGGGATCCCGGGACGATGAACACTGAAGCTTTCTTT.

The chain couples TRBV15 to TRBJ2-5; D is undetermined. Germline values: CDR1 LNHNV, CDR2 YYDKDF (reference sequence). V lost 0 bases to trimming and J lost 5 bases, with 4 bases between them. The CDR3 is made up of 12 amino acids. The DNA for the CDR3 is TGTGCCACCAGCAGAGATTATGAGACCCAGTACTTC. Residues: CATSRDYETQYF.

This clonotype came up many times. As DNA, the CDR3 is TGTGCCAGCAGTCCAAATCAAATCTCTGGGGCCAACGTCCTGACTTTC. Protein sequence: CASSPNQISGANVLTF. The chain joins TRBV3-1 to TRBJ2-6; D is unclear. The CDR3 totals 16 residues. The germline CDR1 and CDR2 sequences are LGHDT and YNNKEL (reference sequence). Trimming took off 6 bases at V and 0 bases at J, with 12 bases between the two ends.